Detailed here is one T cell receptor beta chain. PCR used 60 Vbeta primers and 13 Jbeta primers. The table came from immunoSEQ multiplex PCR; TCRdb's copy has only in-frame clones and leaves some out. The table lists about 74,000 clones. The data derive from a study of cytomegalovirus exposure and HLA in healthy donors. CDR1 is DFQATT and CDR2 is SNEGSKA in the germline V gene (reference sequence). Trimming removed 5 bases at V and 1 base at J, with 5 bases between. The length of the CDR3 is 11 residues. Material for sequencing was PBMCs. This TCR came from a female donor in good health and CMV-seropositive. The J gene is TRBJ1-2, the V gene TRBV20-1; D unresolved. CDR3 sequence reads: CSARVNYGYTF. CDR3 sequence (DNA): TGCAGTGCTCGGGTTAACTATGGCTACACCTTC.